This T cell receptor beta chain was captured by sequencing in a study of blood T cell repertoires in COVID-19. Across the study: Acute and convalescent COVID-19 specimens originated in the United States, Italy and Spain. PBMCs, B-cell-depleted T cells, or T cells provided the cDNA or gDNA that made up the material.

The V end lost 4 bases, the J end lost 9 bases, and 9 bases lay between the germline ends. CDR3 length: 12 residues. From germline, CDR1 is KGHDR and CDR2 SFDVKD. Authors' methods: Amplification with reference gene primers provided the estimates of nucleated cell counts. TCRdb keeps only in-frame clones here, not all; method: immunoSEQ multiplex PCR. V, J and clone size derive from that table, while D and trimming were established from the DNA sequence. The sample records fewer than 300,000 clones, over 75% being singletons. V and J are TRBV24-1 and TRBJ2-1; D gene unclear. This sequence originates from a human donor in a cohort sampled during active COVID-19. The material sequenced was peripheral blood. The CDR3 DNA reads as TGTGCCACCAGTGAATTCTATAGTGAGCAGTTCTTC. Translated: CATSEFYSEQFF.